Sequencing of this T cell receptor beta chain was carried out in a study of cytomegalovirus exposure and HLA in healthy donors. Across the whole study: Around 80 million unique TCRs from HLA-typed donors were held in an early data release. Study-wide points: Looking again later, the authors saw that most CMV-associated TCR beta chains seemed HLA-restricted.

The table lists this clone with many counts. Its matching antigen is unknown. Losses at the gene ends were 5 bases for V and 5 bases for J; bases not matched to a gene: 10. This CDR3 is 16 amino acids long. Germline V lookup: CDR1 SEHNR, CDR2 FQNEAQ (reference sequence). Primers for the PCR totalled 60 Vbeta and 13 Jbeta. Sequenced by immunoSEQ multiplex PCR; TCRdb stores in-frame clones only, minus some. Here the sample spans about 150,000 clones, 80% being singletons. Source material: PBMCs. The TCR sequence derives from a man younger than 40 in good health and CMV-seropositive. The chain has TRBV7-9 and TRBJ1-4; TRBD1 matches 8 bases. The CDR3 sequence: CASSPPGTGANEKLFF. In DNA, the CDR3 is TGTGCCAGCAGCCCCCCCGGGACAGGCGCCAATGAAAAACTGTTTTTT.